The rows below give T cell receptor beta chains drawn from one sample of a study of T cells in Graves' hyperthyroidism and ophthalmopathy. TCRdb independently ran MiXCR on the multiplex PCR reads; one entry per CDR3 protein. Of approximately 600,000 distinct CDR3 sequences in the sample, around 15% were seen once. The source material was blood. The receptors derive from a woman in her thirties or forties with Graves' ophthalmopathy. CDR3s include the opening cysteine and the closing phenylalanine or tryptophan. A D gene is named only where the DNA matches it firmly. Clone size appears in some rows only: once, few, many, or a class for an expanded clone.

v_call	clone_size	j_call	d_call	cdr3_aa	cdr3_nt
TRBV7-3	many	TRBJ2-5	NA	CASSFTHQETQYF	TGTGCCAGCAGCTTTACTCATCAAGAGACCCAGTACTTC
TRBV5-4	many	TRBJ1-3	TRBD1	CASSWDPGQGRNTIYF	TGTGCCAGCAGCTGGGACCCTGGACAGGGCAGGAACACCATATATTTT
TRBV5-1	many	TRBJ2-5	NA	CASSLASRLGHHEYQETQYF	TGCGCCAGCAGCTTGGCGAGTCGATTGGGGCACCATGAATACCAAGAGACCCAGTACTTC
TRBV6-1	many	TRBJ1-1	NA	CASIVAYTEAFF	TGTGCCAGCATCGTGGCGTACACTGAAGCTTTCTTT
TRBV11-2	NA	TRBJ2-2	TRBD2	CASSLDQWLAGGAGELFF	TGTGCCAGCAGCTTAGACCAATGGCTAGCGGGAGGTGCCGGGGAGCTGTTTTTT
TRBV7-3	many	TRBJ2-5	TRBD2	CASSLTPGLAGQETQYF	TGTGCCAGCAGCTTAACACCGGGACTAGCGGGACAAGAGACCCAGTACTTC
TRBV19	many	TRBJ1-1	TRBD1	CASSTSGDRGEAFF	TGTGCCAGTAGTACTAGCGGGGACAGGGGGGAAGCTTTCTTT
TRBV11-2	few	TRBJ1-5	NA	CASSRTANQPQHF	TGTGCCAGCAGCCGGACGGCGAATCAGCCCCAGCATTTT
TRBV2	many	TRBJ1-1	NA	CASSGEPPQAFF	TGTGCCAGCAGTGGGGAACCCCCCCAGGCTTTCTTT
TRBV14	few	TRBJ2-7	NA	CASAGAFYEQYF	TGTGCCAGCGCAGGGGCCTTCTACGAGCAGTACTTC
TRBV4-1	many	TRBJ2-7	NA	CASSQIGPYSYEQYF	TGCGCCAGCAGCCAAATCGGCCCGTACTCCTACGAGCAGTACTTC
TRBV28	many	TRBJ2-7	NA	CASSGATAPYEQYF	TGTGCCAGCAGTGGGGCTACCGCCCCCTACGAGCAGTACTTC
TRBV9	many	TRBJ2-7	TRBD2	CASSVSGLAGNEQYF	TGTGCCAGCAGCGTTTCGGGTCTAGCGGGAAACGAGCAGTACTTC
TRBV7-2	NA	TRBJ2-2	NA	CASTVLSSGELFF	TGTGCCAGCACGGTCCTTTCTTCCGGGGAGCTGTTTTTT
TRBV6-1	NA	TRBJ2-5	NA	CASSQRDHSWTQYF	TGTGCCAGCAGCCAAAGGGACCACTCATGGACCCAGTACTTC
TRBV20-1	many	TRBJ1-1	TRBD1	CSATLPQGPHVEAFF	TGCAGTGCTACCCTACCACAGGGGCCGCATGTAGAAGCTTTCTTT
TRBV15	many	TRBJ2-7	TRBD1	CATSPRTGGFSYEQYF	TGTGCCACCAGCCCCCGCACAGGGGGATTCTCCTACGAGCAGTACTTC
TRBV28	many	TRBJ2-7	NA	CASRVDKPLTYEQYF	TGTGCCAGCAGGGTGGACAAGCCCCTTACCTACGAGCAGTACTTC
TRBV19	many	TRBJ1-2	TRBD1	CASSPITGGADGYTF	TGTGCCAGTAGTCCGATCACAGGGGGCGCCGATGGCTACACCTTC
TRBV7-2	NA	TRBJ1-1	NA	CASSARPRENTEAFF	TGTGCCAGCAGCGCCCGGCCGAGAGAGAACACTGAAGCTTTCTTT
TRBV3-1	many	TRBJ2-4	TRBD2	CASSQGGTSGSRAKNIQYF	TGTGCCAGCAGCCAAGGAGGGACTAGCGGGAGTCGAGCCAAAAACATTCAGTACTTC
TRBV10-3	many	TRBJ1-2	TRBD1	CAIRGDRAVGYTF	TGTGCCATCAGGGGGGACAGGGCCGTCGGCTACACCTTC
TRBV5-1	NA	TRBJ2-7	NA	CASSFGAQSSEQYF	TGCGCCAGCTCCTTCGGGGCCCAATCGAGCGAGCAGTACTTC
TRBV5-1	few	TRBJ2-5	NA	CAGSLAPRQWETQYF	TGCGCCGGCAGCTTGGCCCCCCGACAGTGGGAGACCCAGTACTTC
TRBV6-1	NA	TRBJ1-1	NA	CATSGTANTEAFF	TGTGCCACCTCCGGGACCGCGAACACTGAAGCTTTCTTT
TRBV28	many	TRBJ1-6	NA	CASRPAAGIDSPLHF	TGTGCCAGCCGCCCGGCGGCAGGGATCGACTCACCCCTCCACTTT
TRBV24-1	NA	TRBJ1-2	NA	CATSPGLSYGYTF	TGTGCCACCAGCCCGGGATTGAGCTATGGCTACACCTTC
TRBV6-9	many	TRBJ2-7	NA	CARTAPDEQYF	TGTGCCAGGACCGCTCCGGACGAGCAGTACTTC
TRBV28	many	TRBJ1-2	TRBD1	CASSPGTAYFGYTF	TGTGCCAGCAGTCCCGGGACAGCCTATTTTGGCTACACCTTC
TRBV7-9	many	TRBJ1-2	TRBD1	CASSSPRDSEYTF	TGTGCCAGCAGCAGCCCCCGGGACAGCGAGTACACCTTC
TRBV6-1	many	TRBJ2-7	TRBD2	CASSDLSGTPYLEQYF	TGTGCCAGCAGTGACCTTAGCGGGACACCCTATCTGGAGCAGTACTTC
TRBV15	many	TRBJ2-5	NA	CATSRETRYIETQYF	TGTGCCACCAGCAGGGAAACTAGATATATTGAGACCCAGTACTTC
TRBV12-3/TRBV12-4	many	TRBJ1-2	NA	CASSEQTAAYGYTF	TGTGCCAGCAGTGAACAGACAGCCGCCTATGGCTACACCTTC
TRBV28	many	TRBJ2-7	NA	CASSLQITDYEQYF	TGTGCCAGCAGTTTACAGATTACCGACTACGAGCAGTACTTC
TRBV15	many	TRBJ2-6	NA	CATSRERGGSGANVLTF	TGTGCCACCAGCAGAGAAAGGGGGGGTTCCGGGGCCAACGTCCTGACTTTC
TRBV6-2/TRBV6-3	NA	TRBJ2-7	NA	CASSYPWSGEQYF	TGTGCCAGCAGTTACCCATGGTCGGGTGAGCAGTACTTC
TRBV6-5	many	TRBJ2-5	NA	CASSYGPTGYQETQYF	TGTGCCAGCAGTTACGGACCAACAGGTTACCAAGAGACCCAGTACTTC
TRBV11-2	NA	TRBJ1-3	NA	CASSPKDGNTIYF	TGTGCCAGCAGCCCCAAGGATGGAAACACCATATATTTT
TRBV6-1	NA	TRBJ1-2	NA	CASSATAIGYGYTF	TGTGCCAGCAGTGCGACTGCAATAGGCTATGGCTACACCTTC
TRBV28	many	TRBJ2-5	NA	CASSFIQPQETQYF	TGTGCCAGCAGTTTTATACAGCCCCAAGAGACCCAGTACTTC
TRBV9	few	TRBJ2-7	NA	CASSVEDWDEQYF	TGTGCCAGCAGCGTAGAAGATTGGGACGAGCAGTACTTC
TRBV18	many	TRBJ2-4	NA	CASSPPEYALAKNIQYF	TGTGCCAGCTCACCACCTGAGTATGCCTTAGCCAAAAACATTCAGTACTTC
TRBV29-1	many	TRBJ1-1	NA	CSVTGTLGTEAFF	TGCAGCGTCACGGGGACCCTGGGGACTGAAGCTTTCTTT
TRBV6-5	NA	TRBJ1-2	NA	CASSNGETYTF	TGTGCCAGCAGTAACGGGGAAACCTACACCTTC
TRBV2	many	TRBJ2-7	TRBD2	CASSEGIAGGYEQYF	TGTGCCAGCAGTGAAGGAATAGCGGGGGGCTACGAGCAGTACTTC
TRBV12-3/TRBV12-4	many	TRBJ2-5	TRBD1	CASSFRLGGDETQYF	TGTGCCAGCAGTTTCCGCTTAGGGGGCGATGAGACCCAGTACTTC
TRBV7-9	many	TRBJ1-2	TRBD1	CASSLAGGGGYTF	TGTGCCAGCAGCTTAGCAGGGGGCGGTGGCTACACCTTC
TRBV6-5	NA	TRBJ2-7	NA	CASSYKAEGSYEQYF	TGTGCCAGCAGTTACAAGGCGGAAGGCTCCTACGAGCAGTACTTC
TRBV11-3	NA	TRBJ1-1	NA	CASSLLPGMNTEAFF	TGTGCCAGCAGCTTACTGCCAGGGATGAACACTGAAGCTTTCTTT
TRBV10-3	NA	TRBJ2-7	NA	CAISVLGTQGEQCF	TGTGCCATCAGTGTGCTTGGGACTCAAGGGGAGCAGTGCTTC
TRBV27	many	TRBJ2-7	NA	CASSLSFPAGYEQYF	TGTGCCAGCAGTTTATCCTTCCCCGCGGGCTACGAGCAGTACTTC
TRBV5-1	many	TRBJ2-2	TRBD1	CASSLEPGQFSGELFF	TGCGCCAGCAGCTTGGAACCGGGACAGTTTTCGGGGGAGCTGTTTTTT
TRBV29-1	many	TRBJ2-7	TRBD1	CSVFTGTASSYEQYF	TGCAGCGTTTTTACCGGGACAGCGAGCTCCTACGAGCAGTACTTC
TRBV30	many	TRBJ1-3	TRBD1	CAWSVLQGARGNTIYF	TGTGCCTGGAGTGTACTACAGGGGGCGCGCGGAAACACCATATATTTT
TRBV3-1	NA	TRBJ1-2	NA	CASSQVKDGYTF	TGTGCCAGCAGCCAAGTCAAGGATGGCTACACCTTC
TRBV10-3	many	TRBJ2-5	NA	CAIRVEETQYF	TGTGCCATCAGGGTTGAAGAGACCCAGTACTTC
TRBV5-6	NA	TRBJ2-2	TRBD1	CASSPDRGRRELFF	TGTGCCAGCAGCCCGGACAGGGGGCGCCGGGAGCTGTTTTTT